This is a list of T cell receptor beta chains from one sample in a study of vaccination and CD4 T cells after COVID-19. One entry per CDR3 protein, called by TCRdb with MiXCR from the PCR reads. The table has 8,500 to 13,000 distinct CDR3 sequences, roughly two fifths seen once. These receptors have no identified antigens. The sequenced material came from CD4+ T cells from blood, cultured in vitro. Receptors were obtained from a human donor who had recovered from COVID-19. CDR3s leave out the opening cysteine and the closing phenylalanine or tryptophan.

cdr3_length	v_call	j_call	cdr3_aa
11	TRBV30	TRBJ1-5	AWSDREGQPQH
14	TRBV5-4	TRBJ1-1	ASSRPNARQGTEAF
9	TRBV11-3	TRBJ2-7	ASSTGIEQY
16	TRBV5-5	TRBJ2-3	ASSSTSGGITYTDTQY
12	TRBV30	TRBJ2-7	AWSVLVGTYEQY
12	TRBV7-9	TRBJ2-1	ASSLGTGYNEQF
13	TRBV5-1	TRBJ2-5	ASSSGIAEGETQY
12	TRBV27	TRBJ1-4	ASSFGQNNEKLF
14	TRBV5-4	TRBJ1-2	ASSLVGQFSASGYT
14	TRBV14	TRBJ1-2	ASSQEEQGLGYGYT
13	TRBV20-1	TRBJ2-7	SARSPGQSSYEQY
11	TRBV6-1	TRBJ1-4	ATVWGTNEKLF